The following is a TCR beta chain sequence with its context. Its cognate antigen is unknown. Looked up from germline, CDR1 is SNHLY and CDR2 is FYNNEI. This CDR3 spans 15 amino acids. V lost 11 bases and J lost 0, with 17 bases in between. The sample is drawn from a study of T cell responses to AZD1222 COVID-19 vaccine. Study-wide results and limits: Clonal diversity may have been underestimated in mostly white British donors. Nearly half of spike-specific TCRs reportedly target variant regions that are unmutated in the B.1.351 and B.1.1.7 variants. All repertoire sampling was performed exclusively after the peak T cell response.

Only in-frame clones appear in the TCRdb table, and some are missing; sequencing was by immunoSEQ multiplex PCR. The table shows around 140,000 clones, with about 94% occurring only once. The sequence was obtained from an adult who received the AZD1222 COVID-19 vaccine. This chain uses TRBV2 with TRBJ1-5; D is undetermined. The specimen was peripheral blood, collected 28 days after the second AZD1222 dose. The chain's CDR3 is CASTAGQNSNQPQHF. CDR3 DNA: TGTGCCTCTACCGCCGGGCAGAATAGCAATCAGCCCCAGCATTTT.